The 3 T cell receptor beta chains below all came from one sample that was sequenced in a study of blood T cell repertoires in COVID-19. Generated by immunoSEQ multiplex PCR, the TCRdb table keeps only in-frame clones and is missing some. The table lists under 300,000 clones, 65% to 90% of them singletons. The sequenced sample was peripheral blood. These receptors came from a human donor in a cohort sampled during active COVID-19.

This chain connects TRBV2 to TRBJ1-5; 9 positions agree with TRBD1. The CDR3 runs 14 residues. CDR1 and CDR2 from the germline V gene are SNHLY and FYNNEI. With V trimmed by 3 bases and J by 6 bases, 3 bases remained unmatched. The CDR3 DNA sequence: TGTGCCAGCAGTGAGGGACAGGGCGCTCAGCCCCAGCATTTT. Encoded protein: CASSEGQGAQPQHF.

CDR3 region: CSVEAGKDGYTF. CDR3 in DNA: TGCAGCGTTGAGGCGGGGAAAGATGGCTACACCTTC. This chain uses TRBV29-1 with TRBJ1-2; unclear D gene. The CDR3 is 12 residues long. CDR1 and CDR2 from the germline V gene are SQVTM and ANQGSEA. V lost 3 bases and J 6 bases, leaving 11 bases between the germline ends.

The chain has TRBV10-3 and TRBJ2-7; D might be TRBD1 (6 bases). The CDR3 totals 12 residues. Germline V gene lookup returns CDR1 ENHRY and CDR2 SYGVKD. The V end lost 10 bases, the J end lost 3 bases, and 13 bases lay between the germline ends. Here the CDR3 reads CATTQGLYEQYF. The CDR3, as DNA: TGTGCCACGACACAGGGTCTCTACGAGCAGTACTTC.